This T cell receptor (beta chain) came from a study of Graves' ophthalmopathy and Graves' hyperthyroidism listed by TCRdb under 2018. With respect to the entire study: Peripheral blood samples were taken at the time of initial diagnosis, before any treatment was given. TCR beta repertoire signatures were used to distinguish Graves' ophthalmopathy from Graves' hyperthyroidism and to predict progression to ophthalmopathy. In total, approximately 130 blood samples were TCR-sequenced: under 45 ophthalmopathy, approximately 75 hyperthyroidism and 17 hyperthyroidism-to-ophthalmopathy patients. To explore V-J signatures distinguishing ophthalmopathy from hyperthyroidism, a discovery set of about a hundred patients (about 44 ophthalmopathy, over 55 stable hyperthyroidism) was enrolled. An independent validation cohort was composed of some 18 hyperthyroidism patients and about 17 patients who later progressed from hyperthyroidism to ophthalmopathy. In five or six hyperthyroidism patients, T-cell repertoires of thyroid tissue and blood were compared. Once sampling was done, hyperthyroidism patients were given methimazole at a starting dose of 30 mg daily, while ophthalmopathy patients were given high-dose intravenous methylprednisolone.

Of note for this clonotype: Its antigen target is currently unknown. No base quality values were provided; no much bigger clone lies one nucleotide off.

Paper-wide results and their limitations: Ophthalmopathy was separated from stable hyperthyroidism by the 13-signature model with 85% to 90% sensitivity and 81% to 84% specificity in cross-validation and with 80%/75% in the test set. Most expanded thyroid clonotypes with a frequency above 0.001 also appeared in blood, which suggests that blood repertoires may reflect the immune response in the thyroid. In validation, the model predicted ophthalmopathy progression with about 70% sensitivity and approximately 78% specificity; more than ten predicted patients were CT-confirmed with GO in a median of roughly 6.8 months. Sample size was not statistically predetermined, and group allocation was not concealed from the investigators.

Ophthalmopathy patients had moderately to severely active disease, Clinical Activity Score of at least 3, NOSPECS grade of at least 4, and disease duration under 3 months. Patients with other autoimmune diseases, uncontrolled infections, pregnancy or lactation were excluded. Diagnosis relied on clinical symptoms, serum thyroxine, TRAb, thyroid ultrasound and orbital computed tomography. Using Ficoll-Paque density gradient centrifugation, PBMCs were isolated from 9.5 to 10 ml of fresh peripheral blood. Total RNA was extracted with Trizol reagent and quality-checked on an Agilent 2100 Bioanalyzer. Germline trimming: 7 bases from V, 3 bases from J; junction bases outside gene matches: 10. Taken from cysteine to phenylalanine, the CDR3 has 15 residues. The read is trimmed to its CDR3 DNA, 45 bases read in frame from base 1. CDR1 MNHNS and CDR2 SASEGT are derived from the germline V gene. For repertoire sequencing, TCR beta CDR3 regions were amplified from RNA transcripts. The first round was an RT-PCR using HTBI primers with the Qiagen OneStep RT-PCR kit, and this first round was followed by a second-round multiplex PCR, then size selection and purification. Libraries were sequenced paired-end with 100 bp reads on an Illumina HiSeq2000. The paper's processing steps were these. SOAPnuke was used to process the reads, throwing out any read that had adapters, had uncalled bases, had a mean Phred below 15, or lacked an exact constant-primer or identifier match. High-quality paired reads were merged with COPE v1.2.5. Clonotypes were defined as unique nucleotide sequences and were aligned to IMGT TRB V, D and J references using MiTCR v1.1. Only V-J combinations with frequency above 0.0001 were analysed, covering 99.2% of repertoires. For each V-J combination, a TCR clonal expansion and chaos score was defined as F50 clonal expansion divided by the chaos observed in the TCRdist matrix. Welch's t-statistics and random forest were used to reduce the features to 10 to 15 V-J combinations, which were then used as input to a naive Bayes classifier. The Morisita-Horn index was used to measure how similar the thyroid and blood repertoires were. TCRdb reanalyzed the raw reads on its own, using fastp at Q25 for trimming and MiXCR for clone calling, and kept in-frame beta chains. One record per CDR3 amino acid sequence lists the most common genes and DNA. What appears here as the V and J calls and clone size reflects TCRdb's work, not the paper's. This sample lists under 350,000 distinct CDR3 sequences; 17% were detected once. The top ten clones comprise more than 9% of the sample.

The rearranged segments are TRBV6-1 and TRBJ1-2; 8 central bases correspond to TRBD1. The sequence derives from an adult man with Graves' ophthalmopathy. Sequenced input: peripheral blood. The CDR3 amino acid sequence is: CASTKSGTGYYGYTF. The sequence in DNA is TGTGCCAGCACGAAGTCCGGGACAGGTTACTATGGCTACACCTTC.